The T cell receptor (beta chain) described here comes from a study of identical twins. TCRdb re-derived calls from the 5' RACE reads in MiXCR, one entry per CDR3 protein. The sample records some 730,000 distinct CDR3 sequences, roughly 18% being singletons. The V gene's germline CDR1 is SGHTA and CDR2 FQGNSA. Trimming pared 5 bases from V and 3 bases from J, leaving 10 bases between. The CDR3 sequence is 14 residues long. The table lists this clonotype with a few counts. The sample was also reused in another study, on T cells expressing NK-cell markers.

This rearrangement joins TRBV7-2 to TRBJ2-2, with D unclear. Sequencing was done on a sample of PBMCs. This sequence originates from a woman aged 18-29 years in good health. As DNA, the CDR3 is TGTGCCAGCAGCCGCCCCATCGACACCGGGGAGCTGTTTTTT. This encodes CASSRPIDTGELFF.